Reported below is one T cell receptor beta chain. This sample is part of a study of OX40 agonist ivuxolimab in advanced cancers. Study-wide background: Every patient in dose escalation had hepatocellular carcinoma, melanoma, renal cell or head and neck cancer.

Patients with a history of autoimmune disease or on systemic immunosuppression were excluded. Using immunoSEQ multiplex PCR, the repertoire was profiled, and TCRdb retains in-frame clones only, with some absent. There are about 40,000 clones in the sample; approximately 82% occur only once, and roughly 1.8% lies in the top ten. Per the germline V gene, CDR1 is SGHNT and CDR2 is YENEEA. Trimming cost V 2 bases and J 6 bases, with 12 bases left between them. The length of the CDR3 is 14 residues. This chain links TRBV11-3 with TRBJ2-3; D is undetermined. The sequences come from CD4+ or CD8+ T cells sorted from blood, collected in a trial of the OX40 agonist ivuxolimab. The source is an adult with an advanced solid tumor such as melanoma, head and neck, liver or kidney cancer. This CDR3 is CASSLNRARDTQYF. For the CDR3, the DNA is TGTGCCAGCAGCTTAAACCGGGCGCGGGATACGCAGTATTTT. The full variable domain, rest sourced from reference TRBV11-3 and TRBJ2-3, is EAGVVQSPRYKIIEKKQPVAFWCNPISGHNTLYWYLQNLGQGPELLIRYENEEAVDDSQLPKDRFSAERLKGVDSTLKIQPAELGDSAVYLCASSLNRARDTQYFGPGTRLTVL.